A selection of T cell receptor beta chains follows, all from one sample in a study of early T cells in non-severe SARS-CoV-2 infection. TCRdb recomputed calls from the 5' RACE reads with MiXCR, one row per CDR3 protein. The sample includes over 50,000 distinct CDR3 sequences, 10% to 15% of them seen just once. The specimen was whole blood. Receptors originate from an adult who was a healthcare worker with PCR-confirmed SARS-CoV-2 infection or an uninfected control (not recorded which). CDR3s include the opening cysteine and the closing phenylalanine or tryptophan. Fields, in order: clone size, D gene, J gene, V gene, CDR3 protein, CDR3 DNA. D genes are given only for firm matches. Expanded clones get a size class; other rows say once, few or many, or leave the size out.

>.|.|TRBJ2-5|TRBV14
CASSPGRTYQETQYF
TGTGCCAGCAGCCCCGGTAGGACGTACCAAGAGACCCAGTACTTC
>.|TRBD1|TRBJ2-3|TRBV19
CASSGTAPDTQYF
TGTGCCAGTAGTGGGACAGCCCCAGATACGCAGTATTTT
>many|TRBD1|TRBJ1-5|TRBV12-3/TRBV12-4
CASSFETGASNQPQHF
TGTGCCAGCAGTTTCGAGACAGGGGCCAGCAATCAGCCCCAGCATTTT
>many|.|TRBJ2-2|TRBV29-1
CSGGQSPGELFF
TGCAGCGGTGGACAGTCCCCCGGGGAGCTGTTTTTT
>many|.|TRBJ2-1|TRBV5-4
CASSLEARETYNEQFF
TGTGCCAGCAGCTTGGAGGCCAGGGAAACTTACAATGAGCAGTTCTTC
>.|TRBD1|TRBJ1-1|TRBV29-1
CSVSGQSNTEAFF
TGCAGCGTTTCGGGACAGTCGAACACTGAAGCTTTCTTT
>.|.|TRBJ2-2|TRBV19
CASSTSGAPTGELFF
TGTGCCAGTAGTACAAGCGGCGCCCCGACCGGGGAGCTGTTTTTT
>.|TRBD2|TRBJ2-5|TRBV5-1
CASSLATSGGGETQYF
TGCGCCAGCAGCTTGGCGACTAGCGGAGGAGGAGAGACCCAGTACTTC
>many|.|TRBJ1-4|TRBV14
CASSHGIRARGEKLFF
TGTGCCAGCAGCCATGGAATTCGGGCAAGGGGGGAAAAACTGTTTTTT
>many|TRBD2|TRBJ2-2|TRBV12-3/TRBV12-4
CASRAGLAGGPGELFF
TGTGCCAGCAGAGCGGGACTAGCGGGAGGGCCCGGGGAGCTGTTTTTT
>.|TRBD1|TRBJ2-3|TRBV29-1
CSVEGQGSTDTQYF
TGCAGCGTGGAGGGACAGGGGTCTACAGATACGCAGTATTTT
>medium-sized|.|TRBJ2-5|TRBV20-1
CSAVQGGETQYF
TGCAGTGCCGTCCAGGGAGGAGAGACCCAGTACTTC
>many|TRBD1|TRBJ1-5|TRBV28
CASSLSDRVDQPQHF
TGTGCCAGCAGTTTATCCGACAGGGTGGATCAGCCCCAGCATTTT
>few|TRBD2|TRBJ2-4|TRBV6-5
CASSYSAGGAKNIQYF
TGTGCCAGCAGTTACTCCGCCGGGGGGGCCAAAAACATTCAGTACTTC
>many|TRBD2|TRBJ2-5|TRBV20-1
CSATTSGEETQYF
TGCAGTGCTACGACTAGCGGAGAAGAGACCCAGTACTTC
>.|TRBD1|TRBJ1-6|TRBV28
CASKPGRGLNSPLHF
TGTGCCAGCAAACCCGGCAGGGGGTTGAATTCACCCCTCCACTTT
>few|TRBD2|TRBJ2-1|TRBV27
CASLRLAGDYNEQFF
TGTGCCAGCCTAAGACTAGCGGGGGACTACAATGAGCAGTTCTTC
>few|.|TRBJ2-2|TRBV28
CASSRGSGVGELFF
TGTGCCAGCAGTAGGGGGAGCGGTGTCGGGGAGCTGTTTTTT
>many|TRBD1|TRBJ2-3|TRBV11-2
CASSLRGTGTDTQYF
TGTGCCAGCAGCTTACGAGGGACAGGGACAGATACGCAGTATTTT
>many|.|TRBJ2-7|TRBV19
CASSSYSLTQEQYF
TGTGCCAGTAGTTCTTACAGCCTTACGCAAGAGCAGTACTTC
>many|TRBD2|TRBJ2-2|TRBV12-3/TRBV12-4
CASNRGLAGGTGELFF
TGTGCCAGCAACCGGGGACTAGCGGGAGGGACCGGGGAGCTGTTTTTT
>few|.|TRBJ2-5|TRBV24-1
CATSEVGRQETQYF
TGTGCCACCAGTGAGGTAGGGCGGCAAGAGACCCAGTACTTC
>few|.|TRBJ2-5|TRBV5-1
CASSSGTPSYQETQYF
TGCGCCAGCAGCTCCGGGACTCCCTCATACCAAGAGACCCAGTACTTC
>.|.|TRBJ1-1|TRBV10-1
CASSIRLNTEAFF
TGCGCCAGCTCGATACGTCTGAACACTGAAGCTTTCTTT
>few|.|TRBJ2-7|TRBV15
CATSRVVGYEQYF
TGTGCCACCAGCAGAGTTGTAGGCTACGAGCAGTACTTC
>many|.|TRBJ2-7|TRBV5-1
CASSLGDPTLYEQYF
TGCGCCAGCAGCTTAGGGGACCCAACCCTCTACGAGCAGTACTTC
>many|.|TRBJ1-5|TRBV12-3/TRBV12-4
CASSLWEGSNQPQHF
TGTGCCAGCAGTTTATGGGAGGGGAGCAATCAGCCCCAGCATTTT
>many|.|TRBJ2-5|TRBV11-3
CASSLDLTTQETQYF
TGTGCCAGCAGCTTAGATTTGACGACTCAAGAGACCCAGTACTTC
>.|.|TRBJ1-1|TRBV5-1
CASSFGPVPQATPNTEAFF
TGCGCCAGCAGCTTTGGCCCGGTCCCCCAGGCTACCCCAAACACTGAAGCTTTCTTT
>many|.|TRBJ2-5|TRBV6-5
CASGPIQKETQYF
TGTGCCAGCGGACCAATTCAGAAAGAGACCCAGTACTTC
>medium-sized|.|TRBJ1-6|TRBV12-3/TRBV12-4
CASSSEGSYNSPLHF
TGTGCCAGCAGCTCCGAGGGCTCCTATAATTCACCCCTCCACTTT
>.|TRBD1|TRBJ2-1|TRBV9
CASSVTGAEQFF
TGTGCCAGCAGCGTGACAGGGGCTGAGCAGTTCTTC
>.|.|TRBJ2-7|TRBV29-1
CSAFLYEQYF
TGCAGCGCTTTCCTCTACGAGCAGTACTTC
>many|TRBD2|TRBJ2-3|TRBV7-8
CASSLGTSGHTDTQYF
TGTGCCAGCAGCTTAGGGACTAGCGGACACACAGATACGCAGTATTTT
>few|TRBD1|TRBJ1-5|TRBV6-5
CASSLDRVIQPQHF
TGTGCCAGCAGTTTAGACAGGGTGATACAGCCCCAGCATTTT
>many|.|TRBJ1-4|TRBV6-2/TRBV6-3
CASREGGPPSKLFF
TGTGCCAGCAGAGAAGGTGGCCCGCCGAGTAAACTGTTTTTT
>few|TRBD2|TRBJ2-5|TRBV6-6
CASSYSRLAGGETQYF
TGTGCCAGCAGTTACTCGAGACTAGCGGGAGGAGAGACCCAGTACTTC
>few|.|TRBJ1-1|TRBV29-1
CSVVDHLEGTEAFF
TGCAGCGTTGTGGACCACCTGGAGGGCACTGAAGCTTTCTTT
>many|TRBD2|TRBJ2-3|TRBV12-3/TRBV12-4
CASSPRDGRGTDTQYF
TGTGCCAGCAGCCCCCGGGACGGGAGGGGCACAGATACGCAGTATTTT
>.|TRBD1|TRBJ2-3|TRBV20-1
CSASVPSWTGTTDTQYF
TGCAGTGCTAGTGTTCCCTCATGGACAGGGACAACAGATACGCAGTATTTT
>.|.|TRBJ1-3|TRBV20-1
CSASDRSSGNTIYF
TGCAGTGCTTCTGACAGATCCTCTGGAAACACCATATATTTT
>.|.|TRBJ1-6|TRBV28
CASSLRNSPLHF
TGTGCCAGCAGTTTGCGGAATTCACCCCTCCACTTT
>many|.|TRBJ1-1|TRBV4-1
CASSQESAPTEAFF
TGCGCCAGCAGCCAAGAATCCGCCCCCACTGAAGCTTTCTTT
>once|.|TRBJ1-6|TRBV7-9
CASSPPGRSPLHF
TGTGCCAGCAGCCCACCAGGTCGTTCACCCCTCCACTTT
>few|TRBD2|TRBJ2-2|TRBV5-1
CASSPTSVAGELFF
TGCGCCAGCAGCCCGACTAGCGTGGCCGGGGAGCTGTTTTTT
>.|.|TRBJ2-3|TRBV27
CASSSRAEDTQYF
TGTGCCAGCAGTAGCAGGGCCGAAGATACGCAGTATTTT
>many|TRBD1|TRBJ1-2|TRBV12-3/TRBV12-4
CASSRTGGPQLYGYTF
TGTGCCAGCAGTAGAACAGGGGGCCCCCAGCTCTATGGCTACACCTTC
>many|.|TRBJ1-1|TRBV12-3/TRBV12-4
CASSLSLGYTEAFF
TGTGCCAGCAGTTTATCGTTGGGCTACACTGAAGCTTTCTTT
>many|.|TRBJ2-7|TRBV7-9
CASSPSYPTLEQYF
TGTGCCAGCAGCCCGTCTTACCCGACCTTGGAGCAGTACTTC
>many|.|TRBJ2-6|TRBV7-8
CASSLAGGLAGANVLTF
TGTGCCAGCAGCTTAGCTGGTGGGCTAGCTGGGGCCAACGTCCTGACTTTC
>few|.|TRBJ1-5|TRBV3-1
CASSQDRNQPQHF
TGTGCCAGCAGCCAAGACCGCAATCAGCCCCAGCATTTT
>.|.|TRBJ2-1|TRBV29-1
CSGWDEQFF
TGCAGCGGCTGGGATGAGCAGTTCTTC
>many|.|TRBJ2-7|TRBV12-3/TRBV12-4
CASSRLHLLSLEQYF
TGTGCCAGCAGCAGACTCCACCTCTTGTCCCTCGAGCAGTACTTC
>.|.|TRBJ2-7|TRBV11-1
CASSFRDASLVEQYF
TGTGCCAGCAGCTTCCGTGATGCTAGTTTGGTCGAGCAGTACTTC
>few|.|TRBJ2-7|TRBV12-3/TRBV12-4
CASSLGHSSYEQYF
TGTGCCAGCAGTTTGGGACATTCCTCCTACGAGCAGTACTTC
>many|.|TRBJ2-1|TRBV24-1
CATSDSGPRAPNEQFF
TGTGCCACCAGTGACTCCGGGCCCCGAGCCCCTAATGAGCAGTTCTTC
>many|TRBD2|TRBJ2-7|TRBV5-5
CASSLVAGGPGSYEQYF
TGTGCCAGCAGCTTGGTAGCGGGAGGGCCGGGGTCCTACGAGCAGTACTTC
>few|.|TRBJ1-5|TRBV16
CASSPGSNQPQHF
TGTGCCAGCAGCCCGGGGAGCAATCAGCCCCAGCATTTT